This T cell receptor beta chain was observed in a study of molecular identifiers for immune sequencing clone quantification. Naive CD8 library inputs spanned roughly 20,000 to 1,100,000 sorted cells and 10%, 30% or 50% RNA. A CD8+CD4-CCR7+CD45RA+ phenotype served as the sorting definition for naive CD8 T cells. A note on this clonotype: Antigen unknown.

Study-level points and caveats: Clones above 20 RNA copies held over 98% of effector molecules, under 1% in naive cells. Single-cell amounts of spiked Jurkat TCR RNA were reportedly detectable among some 1 million naive cells.

TCRdb reanalysed the PCR reads using MiXCR and keeps one entry per CDR3 protein. The sample shows about 640,000 distinct CDR3 sequences, about 20% of them seen only once. The sequence was obtained from a human donor in good health. Some libraries in this study had Jurkat cell RNA spiked in. Sequenced material: naive CD8+ T cells from blood, with Jurkat cell RNA spiked in. Sample subset: FACS-sorted CD8+CD4-CCR7+CD45RA+ naive T cells.

CDR3 sequence (DNA): TGTGCCAGCAGTGCGGGCAAACTAACCTACAATGAGCAGTTCTTC. This encodes CASSAGKLTYNEQFF. The genes are TRBV12-3 or TRBV12-4 and TRBJ2-1; weak D call: TRBD2 (5 bases). The V and J ends lost 5 bases and 2 bases respectively, with 13 bases between them. The CDR3 is 15 amino acids.